This TCR beta chain was recovered during a study of cytomegalovirus exposure and HLA in healthy donors. Notes on the study in general: As a later analysis revealed, most CMV-associated TCR beta chains appeared HLA-restricted. In terms of immune exposure information, only CMV serostatus was available.

It was with 60 Vbeta and 13 Jbeta primers that the PCR ran. The method was immunoSEQ multiplex PCR; TCRdb's version includes in-frame clones alone and lacks a portion of them. This repertoire shows hundreds of thousands of clones, about 77% found once; its top ten account for roughly 2%. To note about this clone: The antigen is unknown.

CDR1 and CDR2 (germline): LGHNA, YNFKEQ. The V and J ends lost 2 bases and 4 bases, in that order; junction bases with no gene match: 9. The CDR3 contains 16 residues. The sample comprised PBMCs. The chain recombines TRBV4-2 with TRBJ1-1, with 8 bases fitting TRBD1. The clonotype comes from a woman aged 30 to 39 in good health and CMV-seronegative. The CDR3 spells CASSQSVGRGPTEAFF. Written as DNA, the CDR3 is TGTGCCAGCAGCCAAAGTGTGGGCAGGGGGCCCACTGAAGCTTTCTTT.